The clone carrying this T cell receptor (beta chain) was counted only a few times. The germline CDR1 and CDR2 sequences are MGHRA and YSYEKL. V was trimmed by 0 bases and J by 3 bases, leaving 15 bases between them. CDR3 length: 17 residues. The data derive from a study of T-cell reconstitution after alpha-beta-depleted transplantation in children. Library preparation (for TCRbeta) was performed with unique molecular identifiers. TCRdb re-analysed the PCR reads in MiXCR, keeping a single row per CDR3 protein. The sample yields 360,000 or so distinct CDR3 sequences, 20% seen once. Material: PBMCs from the stem cell graft donor, obtained from the stem cell graft. This chain uses TRBV4-1 with TRBJ2-1, with D possibly TRBD1 on 5 matching bases. This receptor was obtained from a human donor who donated a stem cell graft to a child with acute myeloid leukemia. CDR3 coding DNA: TGCGCCAGCAGCCAAGATCAAGGGGTGCGCATCTACAATGAGCAGTTCTTC. Its protein product is CASSQDQGVRIYNEQFF.